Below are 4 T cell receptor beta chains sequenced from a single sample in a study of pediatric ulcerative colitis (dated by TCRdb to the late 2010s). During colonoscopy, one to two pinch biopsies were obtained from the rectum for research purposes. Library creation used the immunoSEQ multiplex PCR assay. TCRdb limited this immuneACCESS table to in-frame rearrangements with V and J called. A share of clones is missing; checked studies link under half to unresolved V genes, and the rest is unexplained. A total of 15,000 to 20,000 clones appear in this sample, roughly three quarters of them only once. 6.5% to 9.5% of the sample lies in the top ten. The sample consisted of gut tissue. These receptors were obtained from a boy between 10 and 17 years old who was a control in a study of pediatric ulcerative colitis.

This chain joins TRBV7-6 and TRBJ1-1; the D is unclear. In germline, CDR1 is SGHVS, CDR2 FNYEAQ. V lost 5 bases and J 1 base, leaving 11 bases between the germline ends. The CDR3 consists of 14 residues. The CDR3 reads CASSPSLANTEAFF. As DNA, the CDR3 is TGTGCCAGCAGCCCTAGTTTGGCGAACACTGAAGCTTTCTTT.

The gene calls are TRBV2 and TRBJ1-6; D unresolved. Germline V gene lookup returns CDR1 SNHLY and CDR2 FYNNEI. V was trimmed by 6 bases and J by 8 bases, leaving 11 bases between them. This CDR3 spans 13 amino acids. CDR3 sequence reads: CASRARWDSPLHF. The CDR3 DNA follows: TGTGCCAGCAGGGCTAGATGGGATTCACCCCTCCACTTT.

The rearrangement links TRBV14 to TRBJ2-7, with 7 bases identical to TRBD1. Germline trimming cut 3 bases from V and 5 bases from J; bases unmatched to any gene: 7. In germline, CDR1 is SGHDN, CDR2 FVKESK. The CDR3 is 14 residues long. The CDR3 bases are TGTGCCAGCAGCCAGTATACAGGGGAAAACGAGCAGTACTTC. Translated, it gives CASSQYTGENEQYF.

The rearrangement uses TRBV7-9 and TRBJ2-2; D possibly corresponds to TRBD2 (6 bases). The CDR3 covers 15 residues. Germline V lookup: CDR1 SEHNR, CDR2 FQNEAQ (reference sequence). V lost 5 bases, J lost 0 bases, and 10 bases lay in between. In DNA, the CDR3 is TGTGCCAGCAGCCGGGACTTTACGAACACCGGGGAGCTGTTTTTT. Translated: CASSRDFTNTGELFF.